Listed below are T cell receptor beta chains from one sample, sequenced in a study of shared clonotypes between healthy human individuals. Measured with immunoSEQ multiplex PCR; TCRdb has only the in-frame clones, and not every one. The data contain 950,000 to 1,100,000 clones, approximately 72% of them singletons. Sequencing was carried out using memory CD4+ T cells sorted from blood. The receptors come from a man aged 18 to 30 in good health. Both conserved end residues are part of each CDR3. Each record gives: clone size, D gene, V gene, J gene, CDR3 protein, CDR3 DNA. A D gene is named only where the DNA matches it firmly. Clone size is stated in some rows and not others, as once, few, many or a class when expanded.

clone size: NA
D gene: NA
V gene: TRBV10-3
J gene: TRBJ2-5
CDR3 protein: CAISAWGQETQYF
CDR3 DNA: TGTGCCATCAGCGCATGGGGGCAGGAGACCCAGTACTTC

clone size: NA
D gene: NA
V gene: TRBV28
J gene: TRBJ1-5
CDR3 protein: CASTLGTANQPQHF
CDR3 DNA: TGTGCCAGCACTTTGGGGACGGCAAATCAGCCCCAGCATTTT

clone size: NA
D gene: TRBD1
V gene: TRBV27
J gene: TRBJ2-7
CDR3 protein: CASSFIFGTGVTYEQYF
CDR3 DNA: TGTGCCAGCAGTTTTATCTTCGGGACAGGGGTAACCTACGAGCAGTACTTC

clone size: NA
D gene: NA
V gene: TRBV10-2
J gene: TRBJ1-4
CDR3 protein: CASSESHTVNNEKLFF
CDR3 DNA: TGCGCCAGCAGTGAGTCACATACAGTTAATAATGAAAAACTGTTTTTT

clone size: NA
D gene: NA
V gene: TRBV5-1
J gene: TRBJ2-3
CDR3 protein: CASSLEGGITDTQYF
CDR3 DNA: TGCGCCAGCAGCTTGGAAGGGGGAATCACAGATACGCAGTATTTT

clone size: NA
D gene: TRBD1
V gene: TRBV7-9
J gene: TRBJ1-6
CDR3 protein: CASSLDRGGNSPLHF
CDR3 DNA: TGTGCCAGCAGCCTTGACAGGGGTGGCAATTCACCCCTCCACTTT

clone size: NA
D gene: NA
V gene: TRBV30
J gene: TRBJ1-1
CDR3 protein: CAWSGQSNTEAFF
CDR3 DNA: TGTGCCTGGAGTGGACAATCGAACACTGAAGCTTTCTTT

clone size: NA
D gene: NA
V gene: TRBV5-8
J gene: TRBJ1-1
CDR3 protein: CASSPRQAKNTEAFF
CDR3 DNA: TGTGCCAGCAGCCCAAGACAGGCGAAGAACACTGAAGCTTTCTTT

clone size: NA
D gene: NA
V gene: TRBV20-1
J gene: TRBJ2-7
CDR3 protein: CSASNTENEYF
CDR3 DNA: TGCAGTGCCAGCAATACGGAGAACGAGTACTTC

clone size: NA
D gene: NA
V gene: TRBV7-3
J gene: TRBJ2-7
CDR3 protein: CASSLRGGTGYEQYF
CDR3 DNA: TGTGCCAGCAGCTTAAGGGGCGGTACTGGGTACGAGCAGTACTTC

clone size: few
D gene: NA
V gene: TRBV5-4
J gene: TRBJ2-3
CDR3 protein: CASSLSWKGTDTQYF
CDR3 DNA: TGTGCCAGCAGCTTGAGCTGGAAGGGCACAGATACGCAGTATTTT

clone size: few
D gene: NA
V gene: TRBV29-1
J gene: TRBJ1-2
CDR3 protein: CSAWDLGGYTF
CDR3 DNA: TGCAGCGCATGGGACCTCGGCGGCTACACCTTC

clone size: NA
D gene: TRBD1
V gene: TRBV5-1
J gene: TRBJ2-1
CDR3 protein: CASGRDRGNDEQFF
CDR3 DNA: TGCGCCAGCGGCCGGGACAGGGGGAACGATGAGCAGTTCTTC

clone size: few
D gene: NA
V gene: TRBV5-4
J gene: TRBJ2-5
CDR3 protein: CASRSNPTSQETQYF
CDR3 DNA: TGTGCCAGCAGATCCAATCCAACTAGCCAAGAGACCCAGTACTTC

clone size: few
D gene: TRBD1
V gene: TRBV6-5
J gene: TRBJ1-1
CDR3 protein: CASSGGDSSAPHF
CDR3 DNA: TGTGCCAGCAGTGGGGGGGACAGCTCTGCACCCCACTTT

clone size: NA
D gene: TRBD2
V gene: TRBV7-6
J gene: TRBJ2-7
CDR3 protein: CASSLDTSGTYEQYF
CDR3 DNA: TGTGCCAGCAGCTTAGATACTAGCGGGACCTACGAGCAGTACTTC

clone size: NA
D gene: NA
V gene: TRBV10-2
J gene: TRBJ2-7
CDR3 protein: CASSEFGGSGAEQYF
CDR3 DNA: TGCGCCAGCAGTGAATTCGGAGGCTCGGGCGCCGAGCAGTACTTC

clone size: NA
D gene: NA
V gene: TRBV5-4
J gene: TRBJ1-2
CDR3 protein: CASSLDRASYGYTF
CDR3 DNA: TGTGCCAGCAGCTTGGACAGGGCCTCCTATGGCTACACCTTC

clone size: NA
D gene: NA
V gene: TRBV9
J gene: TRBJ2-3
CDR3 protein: CASSVGLRAGRTSDSTDTQYF
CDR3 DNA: TGTGCCAGCAGCGTAGGTCTCAGGGCAGGGCGAACTAGTGATAGCACAGATACGCAGTATTTT

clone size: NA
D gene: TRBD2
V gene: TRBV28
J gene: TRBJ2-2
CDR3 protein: CASSFSSGGAEGKLFF
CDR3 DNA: TGTGCCAGCAGTTTTTCTAGCGGGGGGGCCGAGGGCAAGCTGTTTTTT

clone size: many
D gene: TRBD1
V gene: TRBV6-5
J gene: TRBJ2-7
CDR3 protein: CASRLPGQNYEQYF
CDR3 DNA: TGTGCCAGCAGATTACCGGGACAGAACTACGAGCAGTACTTC

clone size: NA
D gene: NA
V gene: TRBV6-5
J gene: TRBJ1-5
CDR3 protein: CASSYSSGSDQPQHF
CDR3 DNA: TGTGCCAGCAGTTACTCGAGTGGATCTGATCAGCCCCAGCATTTT

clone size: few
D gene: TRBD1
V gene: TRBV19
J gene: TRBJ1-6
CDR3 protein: CASSGQTGGSSPLHF
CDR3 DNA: TGTGCCAGTAGTGGGCAGACAGGGGGCAGTTCACCCCTCCACTTT

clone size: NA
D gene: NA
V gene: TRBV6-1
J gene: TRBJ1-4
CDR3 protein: CASRGSTNEKLFF
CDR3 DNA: TGTGCCAGCAGGGGGTCAACTAATGAAAAACTGTTTTTT

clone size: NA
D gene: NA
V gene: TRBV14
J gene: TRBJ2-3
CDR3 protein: CASSQVSGTDTQYF
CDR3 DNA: TGTGCCAGCAGCCAAGTATCAGGGACAGATACGCAGTATTTT